The 5 T cell receptor beta chains in this list originate from one sample, sequenced in a study of shared T cell receptors in the human thymus. Repertoires were generated with immunoSEQ multiplex PCR, while TCRdb's copy carries only in-frame clones and drops some. This table holds 700,000 or so clones, roughly 85% found once. Another study also made use of these data, one on human thymus T cells.

Sequenced sample: thymocytes. The receptor source for this set is a girl younger than two with a congenital heart defect.

The J gene is TRBJ2-7, the V gene TRBV28; TRBD1 matches at 8 bases. Germline CDR1 and CDR2: MDHEN and SYDVKM. The J segment lost 7 bases and the V segment lost 6 bases, leaving 8 bases of the junction unmatched. The CDR3 has 13 amino acids. This CDR3 is CASRPTGAREQYF. The CDR3 DNA sequence: TGTGCCAGCAGACCGACAGGGGCCCGGGAGCAGTACTTC.

CDR3 coding DNA: TGTGCCAGCAGTTTGTGGGCCTTTGCCGGGGAGCTGTTTTTT. Translation gives CASSLWAFAGELFF. This chain uses TRBV6-5 with TRBJ2-2; no definite D call. This CDR3 is built from 14 residues. The germline gives CDR1 MNHEY, CDR2 SVGAGI. Trimming took 4 bases from V and 6 from J, leaving 12 bases between them.

This sequence joins TRBV25-1 and TRBJ2-7; 9 bases line up with TRBD1. Germline CDR1 MGHDK, CDR2 SYGVNS. V trimming: 8 bases; J trimming: 0 bases; junction bases outside the gene matches: 8. The CDR3 contains 15 residues. The CDR3 DNA reads TGTGCCAGCGCTCGGGGACAGGGTACCTCCTACGAGCAGTACTTC. This sequence encodes CASARGQGTSYEQYF.

The V call is TRBV28, the J call TRBJ1-5; TRBD1 agrees at 7 bases. The length of the CDR3 is 17 residues. J gave up 0 bases and V 3 bases, and 8 bases lay outside the gene matches. Germline V gene data show CDR1 as MDHEN and CDR2 as SYDVKM. The CDR3 sequence: CASSFSGTEYSNQPQHF. The CDR3 region has the DNA TGTGCCAGCAGTTTCTCCGGGACAGAATATAGCAATCAGCCCCAGCATTTT. Filled out from reference TRBV28 and TRBJ1-5, the complete variable domain reads DVKVTQSSRYLVKRTGEKVFLECVQDMDHENMFWYRQDPGLGLRLIYFSYDVKMKEKGDIPEGYSVSREKKERFSLILESASTNQTSMYLCASSFSGTEYSNQPQHFGDGTRLSIL.

CDR3 loop: CASSYGTGPYEQYF. The DNA for the CDR3 is TGTGCCAGCAGCTACGGGACAGGGCCCTACGAGCAGTACTTC. This chain connects TRBV11-1 to TRBJ2-7, with 9 bases that match TRBD1. Germline CDR1 reads SGHAT; CDR2 reads FQDESV (reference sequence). The CDR3 runs to 14 residues. V lost 4 bases, J lost 2 bases, and 3 bases stayed unmatched.